The sequence of this T cell receptor beta chain was determined in a study of T cell changes during pregnancy in multiple sclerosis. There are 15 residues in the CDR3. V lost 1 base and J 5 bases, leaving 12 bases between the germline ends. The germline gives CDR1 SGHAT, CDR2 FQNNGV. Only in-frame clones appear in the TCRdb table, and some are missing; sequencing was by immunoSEQ multiplex PCR. The repertoire consists of 100,000 or so clones, with more than 85% occurring once and the leading ten covering 3.5%. V is TRBV11-2 and J is TRBJ1-5; D not certain. This receptor was identified in a female donor with multiple sclerosis, enrolled in a pregnancy study. The source was peripheral blood, collected after pregnancy. CDR3 coding DNA: TGTGCCAGCAGCTTAGCGGGAGACGGAGATCAGCCCCAGCATTTT. Protein product: CASSLAGDGDQPQHF.